The T cell receptor (beta chain) under discussion was sequenced for a study of blood T cell repertoires in COVID-19. Overall study: From T cells, B-cell-depleted T cells, or PBMCs came the material, which was cDNA or gDNA.

The CDR3 has 14 residues. In germline, CDR1 is SEHNR, CDR2 FQNEAQ (reference sequence). V was cut by 5 bases and J by 0 bases, with 8 bases left in between. Worth noting for this clone: The same CDR3 can be traced to other DNA sequences in this sample.

Source study methods: Using reference gene primer amplification, nucleated cell counts were estimated. Sequencing used immunoSEQ multiplex PCR; TCRdb keeps in-frame clones, though not all of them. That table supplies the V and J calls and clone size; D and trimming were determined from the DNA. The data show 150,000 to 180,000 clones, with 84% seen just once and 9% to 10% held by the top ten. This chain uses TRBV7-9 with TRBJ1-3; possibly TRBD1 for D (5 bases). Sample: peripheral blood. The receptor was derived from a woman between 45 and 60 years old with acute or convalescent COVID-19. The CDR3 bases are TGTGCCAGCAGCCAAACAGGCTCTGGAAACACCATATATTTT. Its protein product is CASSQTGSGNTIYF.